These 18 T cell receptor beta chains were all obtained from the same sample, sequenced in a study of shared clonotypes between healthy human individuals. Using immunoSEQ multiplex PCR, the repertoire was profiled, and TCRdb retains in-frame clones only, with some absent. In the table there are approximately 2.1 million clones, 90% to 95% of which are singletons. Material for sequencing was naive CD4+ T cells from PBMCs. Stated subset: CD45RA+ positively selected. Receptors originate from a man aged 18 to 29 in good health. Some clones in this sample may be carry-over from other donors' samples.

This sequence joins TRBV29-1 and TRBJ1-3, with 7 bases fitting TRBD1. Germline V gene lookup returns CDR1 SQVTM and CDR2 ANQGSEA. V gave up 7 bases and J gave up 7 bases; unmatched junction bases: 13. The CDR3 loop spans 14 amino acids. This CDR3 is CSASGDSARNTIYF. CDR3 DNA: TGCAGCGCCTCCGGGGACAGTGCGAGGAACACCATATATTTT.

Written as DNA, the CDR3 is TGTGCCAGCACCCCTAGCGGGAGCTCGAACACCGGGGAGCTGTTTTTT. Amino acids: CASTPSGSSNTGELFF. V is TRBV9 and J is TRBJ2-2, with 10 bases aligning to TRBD2. The CDR3 spans 16 residues. CDR1 and CDR2 from the germline V gene are SGDLS and YYNGEE. With 6 bases clipped from V and 0 bases from J, the junction kept 5 bases outside the gene matches.

In DNA form, the CDR3 reads TGTGCCAGCAGTTACTCGCTACAGAGTCGGGAGCAGTACTTC. Encoded protein: CASSYSLQSREQYF. The rearrangement uses TRBV6-5 and TRBJ2-7; D not certain. The CDR3 spans 14 residues. Trimming took off 0 bases at V and 7 bases at J, with 13 bases between the two ends. The germline CDR1 and CDR2 sequences are MNHEY and SVGAGI.

The V and J genes are TRBV4-1 and TRBJ1-5, with a possible D match to TRBD1 (6 bases). This CDR3 spans 15 amino acids. Germline values: CDR1 MGHRA, CDR2 YSYEKL. The V gene lost 0 bases and the J gene lost 9 bases, with 15 bases spanning the gap. CDR3 residues: CASSQDMGAQWPQHF. CDR3 bases: TGCGCCAGCAGCCAAGACATGGGGGCCCAGTGGCCCCAGCATTTT.

Comments on this clone: Other DNA sequences from this sample encode an identical CDR3 as well. This chain joins TRBV2 and TRBJ1-1; D call uncertain. Germline V lookup: CDR1 SNHLY, CDR2 FYNNEI. Trimming left V 6 bases short and J 0 bases short, with 8 bases between. There are 13 residues in the CDR3. The CDR3 loop is CASSPEVNTEAFF. The CDR3 coding sequence is TGTGCCAGCAGCCCTGAGGTGAACACTGAAGCTTTCTTT.

The chain has TRBV6-1 and TRBJ1-2; D ambiguous. There are 15 residues in the CDR3. CDR1 is MNHNS, CDR2 SASEGT, per germline. Trimming removed 1 base from V and 1 base from J, with 10 bases in between. CDR3: CASSEVSALNYGYTF. The CDR3 bases are TGTGCCAGCAGTGAAGTCAGCGCCCTTAACTATGGCTACACCTTC.

This chain links TRBV5-1 with TRBJ1-2; D possibly corresponds to TRBD1 (6 bases). CDR3 size: 16 residues. The V gene's germline CDR1 is SGHRS and CDR2 YFSETQ. V lost 2 bases and J lost 4, with 18 bases in between. The CDR3, as DNA: TGCGCCAGCAGCTTCGCCTACAGGGATCTTACCTATGGCTACACCTTC. This encodes CASSFAYRDLTYGYTF.

The chain joins TRBV4-1 to TRBJ2-4; TRBD2 might be the D (6 bases). This CDR3 comprises 15 residues. Trimming cost V 2 bases and J 6 bases, with 14 bases left between them. Per the germline V gene, CDR1 is MGHRA and CDR2 is YSYEKL. Written as DNA, the CDR3 is TGCGCCAGCAGCCAACCCCGGGAGTTGGGAAACATTCAGTACTTC. Its protein product is CASSQPRELGNIQYF.

In DNA form, the CDR3 reads TGTGCCAGCAGCTTAACGTTGACGGGGGCTGGGGCCAACGTCCTGACTTTC. Protein sequence: CASSLTLTGAGANVLTF. The V gene is TRBV7-3, the J gene TRBJ2-6; possibly TRBD2 for D (6 bases). Trimming shortened V by 0 bases and J by 2 bases, and 11 bases separated the two germline ends. CDR1 and CDR2 from the germline V gene are SGHTA and FQGTGA. The CDR3 is 17 amino acids.

Comments on this clone: Other DNA sequences within the sample encode an identical CDR3. The chain recombines TRBV18 with TRBJ1-2; D gene uncertain. Germline V CDR1 and CDR2: KGHSH, LQKENI. Trimming removed 0 bases at V and 2 bases at J, with 7 bases between. This CDR3 comprises 14 residues. The CDR3 bases are TGTGCCAGCTCACCACCGGGGAGGAACTATGGCTACACCTTC. Its translation is CASSPPGRNYGYTF.

The chain combines TRBV28 with TRBJ1-2; D not resolved. The germline V gene has CDR1 MDHEN and CDR2 SYDVKM. The V and J ends lost 5 bases and 8 bases respectively, with 18 bases between them. The CDR3 length is 14 residues. The CDR3 is CASSQRGLPWGYTF. CDR3 DNA: TGTGCCAGCAGTCAACGCGGCCTACCTTGGGGCTACACCTTC.

This CDR3 is CASSPLAGGSGELFF. Here the CDR3 DNA reads TGCGCCAGCAGCCCCCTAGCGGGAGGTAGCGGGGAGCTGTTTTTT. The rearrangement joins TRBV5-1 to TRBJ2-2; 11 nucleotides match TRBD2. There are 15 residues in the CDR3. Germline CDR1 SGHRS, CDR2 YFSETQ. V shed 4 bases, J shed 7 bases, and the junction held 6 bases outside the gene matches.

This chain joins TRBV14 and TRBJ2-1, with D maybe TRBD1 (5 bases). Trimming removed 1 base from V and 12 bases from J, with 10 bases in between. Looked up from germline, CDR1 is SGHDN and CDR2 is FVKESK. CDR3 length: 12 amino acids. Here the CDR3 DNA reads TGTGCCAGCAGCCAAGGCAGGGCTCCGCAGTTCTTC. It encodes CASSQGRAPQFF. Full variable domain (missing parts from reference TRBV14 and TRBJ2-1): EAGVTQFPSHSVIEKGQTVTLRCDPISGHDNLYWYRRVMGKEIKFLLHFVKESKQDESGMPNNRFLAERTGGTYSTLKVQPAELEDSGVYFCASSQGRAPQFFGPGTRLTVL.

The V and J genes are TRBV5-1 and TRBJ2-3; TRBD1 is a possible D gene (6 bases). The CDR3 extends over 14 amino acids. Germline loops: CDR1 SGHRS, CDR2 YFSETQ. Trimming took 5 bases from V and 1 from J, leaving 11 bases between them. CDR3: CASSIQGRTDTQYF. In nucleotides, the CDR3 is TGCGCCAGCAGTATCCAGGGGCGCACAGATACGCAGTATTTT.

The genes are TRBV19 and TRBJ1-1; the D gene is possibly TRBD1 (6 bases). The ends were cut back, 7 bases at V and 4 bases at J, with 13 bases in the middle. This CDR3 is 13 amino acids long. Germline CDR1 LNHDA, CDR2 SQIVND (reference sequence). CDR3 residues: CASITRGVTEAFF. CDR3 nucleotides: TGTGCCAGTATTACGAGGGGGGTCACTGAAGCTTTCTTT.

The chain uses TRBV5-1 and TRBJ2-7; 11 nucleotides line up with TRBD2. Trimming cost V 5 bases and J 6 bases; bases outside gene matches: 4. Germline loops: CDR1 SGHRS, CDR2 YFSETQ. The CDR3 is 13 amino acids. The DNA for the CDR3 is TGCGCCAGCAGGGAGGGACTAGCGGTCGAGCAGTACTTC. It specifies CASREGLAVEQYF.

V usage is TRBV6-5 and J usage is TRBJ2-5; TRBD2 matches 8 bases. Germline trimming cut 2 bases from V and 4 bases from J; bases unmatched to any gene: 9. The CDR3 is made up of 16 amino acids. Germline CDR1 MNHEY, CDR2 SVGAGI. This CDR3 is CASSYRGLAPRETQYF. The CDR3 DNA sequence: TGTGCCAGCAGTTACAGAGGACTAGCACCCAGAGAGACCCAGTACTTC.

With regard to this clone: Other nucleotide sequences from this sample produce the same CDR3. The gene calls are TRBV5-1 and TRBJ2-1; 10 bases line up with TRBD2. The germline CDR1 and CDR2 sequences are SGHRS and YFSETQ. After removal of 5 bases from V and 5 bases from J, the junction contained 4 bases not matched to a gene. CDR3 length: 14 amino acids. The chain's CDR3 is CASRRTSGNNEQFF. The DNA of the CDR3 is TGCGCCAGCAGACGGACTAGCGGTAACAATGAGCAGTTCTTC.